This is a list of T cell receptor beta chains from one sample in a study of brain T cells in children with intractable seizures. Produced via immunoSEQ multiplex PCR; TCRdb's table is partial and in-frame only. Among under 150,000 clones listed, 94% were seen once. Specimen: peripheral blood, collected at surgery. These receptors were obtained from a boy in the first two years of life with hemimegalencephaly and intractable seizures. The CDR3 runs from the conserved cysteine through the conserved F or W. D genes are given only for firm matches. Only some rows state a clone size, as once, few, many or a class for expanded clones.

>-|TRBV27|-|15|TRBJ2-3
CASSLGGVDADTQYF
TGTGCCAGCAGTTTAGGGGGAGTGGATGCAGATACGCAGTATTTT
>-|TRBV24-1|TRBD1|14|TRBJ1-6
CATSDRDSNSPLHF
TGTGCCACCAGTGACCGGGACAGTAATTCACCCCTCCACTTT
>-|TRBV28|TRBD1|15|TRBJ2-1
CASSLGQFSYNEQFF
TGTGCCAGCAGTTTGGGACAGTTCTCCTACAATGAGCAGTTCTTC
>-|TRBV10-1|-|15|TRBJ2-1
CASSEGRTEVNEQFF
TGCGCCAGCAGTGAAGGAAGGACAGAGGTCAATGAGCAGTTCTTC
>-|TRBV7-2|-|18|TRBJ2-1
CASSLGGINRLPYNEQFF
TGTGCCAGCAGCTTAGGGGGGATTAACAGGTTGCCCTACAATGAGCAGTTCTTC
>-|TRBV6-1|-|14|TRBJ1-2
CASSLQQENYGYTF
TGTGCCAGCAGTCTTCAACAGGAAAACTATGGCTACACCTTC
>-|TRBV9|TRBD1|15|TRBJ2-7
CASSAADSGGYEQYF
TGTGCCAGCAGCGCAGCCGATTCAGGGGGCTACGAGCAGTACTTC
>-|TRBV6-6|TRBD2|16|TRBJ2-7
CASSYSRASGAYEQYF
TGTGCCAGCAGTTACTCGAGGGCTAGCGGAGCCTACGAGCAGTACTTC
>-|TRBV19|TRBD2|15|TRBJ2-1
CASRERGGRSGEQFF
TGTGCCAGTAGGGAAAGGGGCGGGAGATCAGGAGAGCAGTTCTTC
>-|TRBV10-1|-|16|TRBJ2-5
CASSEWCKGGWETQYF
TGCGCCAGCAGTGAGTGGTGTAAGGGGGGCTGGGAGACCCAGTACTTC
>-|TRBV30|-|14|TRBJ2-2
CAWSGGANTGELFF
TGTGCCTGGAGCGGAGGGGCGAACACCGGGGAGCTGTTTTTT
>-|TRBV4-1|-|14|TRBJ2-1
CASSRQGWDNEQFF
TGCGCCAGCAGCCGTCAGGGCTGGGACAATGAGCAGTTCTTC
>-|TRBV28|-|15|TRBJ2-7
CASSRPGPRSYEQYF
TGTGCCAGCAGCAGACCGGGACCCCGCTCCTACGAGCAGTACTTC
>-|TRBV5-4|-|16|TRBJ2-1
CASSLVTSLGYNEQFF
TGTGCCAGCAGCTTGGTGACTAGTTTGGGATACAATGAGCAGTTCTTC
>-|TRBV29-1|-|15|TRBJ2-1
CSVGTGRSSYNEQFF
TGCAGCGTTGGAACGGGGAGGAGCTCCTACAATGAGCAGTTCTTC
>-|TRBV28|-|15|TRBJ2-5
CASTILAGGQETQYF
TGTGCCAGCACCATACTAGCCGGGGGCCAAGAGACCCAGTACTTC
>-|TRBV15|-|13|TRBJ2-7
CATSRDPKYEQYF
TGTGCCACCAGCAGAGACCCTAAATACGAGCAGTACTTC
>-|TRBV18|-|16|TRBJ1-1
CASSPLTPGGGTEAFF
TGTGCCAGCTCACCACTAACCCCCGGGGGCGGGACTGAAGCTTTCTTT
>-|TRBV11-1|-|14|TRBJ2-7
CASSLEMRGYEQYF
TGTGCCAGCAGCTTAGAGATGCGGGGCTACGAGCAGTACTTC
>-|TRBV12-5|TRBD2|19|TRBJ2-1
CASGLVLAGTSGEVAQQFF
TGTGCTAGTGGTTTGGTACTTGCCGGGACTAGCGGGGAGGTTGCCCAGCAGTTCTTC
>few|TRBV5-1|-|13|TRBJ1-4
CASSFKGEGKLFF
TGCGCCAGCAGCTTTAAGGGGGAAGGAAAACTGTTTTTT
>-|TRBV19|TRBD2|14|TRBJ2-1
CASSKSGVYNEQFF
TGTGCCAGTAGTAAAAGCGGGGTATACAATGAGCAGTTCTTC
>-|TRBV12-2|-|13|TRBJ2-7
CASRLAGGEEQYF
TGTGCAAGTCGCTTAGCGGGAGGGGAAGAGCAGTACTTC
>once|TRBV6-5|-|15|TRBJ2-5
CASSPAPGSQETQYF
TGTGCCAGCAGTCCGGCGCCGGGATCCCAAGAGACCCAGTACTTC
>-|TRBV18|TRBD1|14|TRBJ2-1
CASSPRQGTIEQFF
TGTGCCAGCTCACCCCGACAGGGCACAATTGAGCAGTTCTTC
>-|TRBV5-8|TRBD2|15|TRBJ2-3
CASSPRLAGADTQYF
TGTGCCAGCAGCCCCCGACTAGCGGGCGCAGATACGCAGTATTTT
>-|TRBV28|TRBD1|14|TRBJ2-7
CASRPGQGAYEQYF
TGTGCCAGCAGACCGGGACAGGGGGCTTACGAGCAGTACTTC
>once|TRBV12-3/TRBV12-4|-|12|TRBJ2-1
CASSLIRDEQFF
TGTGCCAGCAGTCTAATTAGGGATGAGCAGTTCTTC
>-|TRBV16|-|14|TRBJ1-5
CASSQSSGNQPQHF
TGTGCCAGCAGCCAATCGTCCGGCAATCAGCCCCAGCATTTT
>-|TRBV9|TRBD2|15|TRBJ2-2
CASSVALAGVGELFF
TGTGCCAGCAGCGTAGCGCTAGCGGGAGTCGGGGAGCTGTTTTTT
>-|TRBV28|TRBD2|17|TRBJ2-2
CASSLWGTSGNTGELFF
TGTGCCAGCAGTTTATGGGGGACTAGCGGGAACACCGGGGAGCTGTTTTTT
>-|TRBV28|-|15|TRBJ1-1
CASSLGGGTNTEAFF
TGTGCCAGCAGTTTAGGGGGGGGAACGAACACTGAAGCTTTCTTT
>-|TRBV4-1|TRBD2|17|TRBJ2-2
CASSQVNLAGDTGELFF
TGCGCCAGCAGCCAAGTAAACCTAGCGGGGGACACCGGGGAGCTGTTTTTT
>-|TRBV7-3|-|14|TRBJ2-2
CASSSLRGTGELFF
TGTGCCAGCAGCTCTCTTAGGGGGACCGGGGAGCTGTTTTTT
>-|TRBV4-3|-|16|TRBJ2-3
CASSQDERGRTDTQYF
TGCGCCAGCAGCCAAGATGAACGGGGTAGGACAGATACGCAGTATTTT
>-|TRBV2|-|14|TRBJ2-7
CASSEGSSIYEQYF
TGTGCCAGCAGTGAGGGCAGCTCAATCTACGAGCAGTACTTC
>-|TRBV6-2/TRBV6-3|-|11|TRBJ2-3
CASSITDTQYF
TGTGCCAGCAGCATCACAGATACGCAGTATTTT
>-|TRBV6-1|TRBD1|17|TRBJ1-5
CASSEPFGQGANQPQHF
TGTGCCAGCAGTGAACCCTTTGGACAGGGCGCCAATCAGCCCCAGCATTTT
>-|TRBV5-1|-|13|TRBJ2-2
CASSRDRTGELFF
TGCGCCAGCAGCCGCGACCGGACCGGGGAGCTGTTTTTT
>-|TRBV10-3|-|14|TRBJ2-5
CAISEGRGQETQYF
TGTGCCATCAGTGAGGGGCGGGGCCAAGAGACCCAGTACTTC
>-|TRBV5-1|-|13|TRBJ1-4
CASSLTPLEKLFF
TGCGCCAGCAGCTTGACCCCTCTGGAAAAACTGTTTTTT
>-|TRBV9|-|19|TRBJ1-3
CASSVSYGTPGASGNTIYF
TGTGCCAGCAGCGTCTCTTATGGGACGCCGGGGGCATCTGGAAACACCATATATTTT
>-|TRBV6-2/TRBV6-3|-|16|TRBJ2-2
CASSYSDSENTGELFF
TGTGCCAGCAGTTACTCGGACTCCGAGAACACCGGGGAGCTGTTTTTT
>-|TRBV10-3|-|15|TRBJ2-3
CAISETPRELDTQYF
TGTGCCATCAGTGAAACTCCCAGAGAGCTAGATACGCAGTATTTT
>-|TRBV6-2/TRBV6-3|TRBD2|15|TRBJ2-2
CASSWTSGSTGELFF
TGTGCCAGCAGTTGGACTAGCGGGAGCACCGGGGAGCTGTTTTTT
>-|TRBV5-1|TRBD2|16|TRBJ2-3
CASSYLAGVPSDTQYF
TGCGCCAGCAGCTACTTAGCGGGAGTTCCGTCAGATACGCAGTATTTT
>once|TRBV6-5|-|13|TRBJ2-5
CASRTAYQETQYF
TGTGCCAGCAGGACAGCTTACCAAGAGACCCAGTACTTC
>-|TRBV24-1|-|16|TRBJ2-5
CATSDFPLAAEETQYF
TGTGCCACCAGTGATTTCCCCTTGGCAGCCGAAGAGACCCAGTACTTC
>-|TRBV16|-|14|TRBJ1-1
CASSLFGGNTEAFF
TGTGCCAGCAGCCTCTTTGGGGGTAACACTGAAGCTTTCTTT
>-|TRBV4-3|-|15|TRBJ2-7
CASSLRTVGVYEQYF
TGCGCCAGCAGCCTGAGGACAGTGGGAGTCTACGAGCAGTACTTC
>-|TRBV11-2|-|14|TRBJ2-3
CASSSPVGLETQYF
TGTGCCAGCAGCTCGCCGGTGGGCCTCGAAACGCAGTATTTT
>-|TRBV5-1|-|16|TRBJ2-1
CASSLGNPTVGDEQFF
TGCGCCAGCAGCCTAGGGAACCCGACAGTGGGGGATGAGCAGTTCTTC
>-|TRBV12-5|TRBD2|16|TRBJ2-3
CASGSASSGRTDTQYF
TGTGCTAGTGGTTCGGCCTCTAGCGGGCGCACAGATACGCAGTATTTT